This T cell receptor beta chain is drawn from a study of neurological immune-mediated disorders. The CDR3 covers 14 residues. Germline CDR1 reads KGHSH; CDR2 reads LQKENI. The ends were cut back, 6 bases at V and 0 bases at J, with 10 bases in the middle. As for the cDNA, it was generated by 5'RACE with 10-nucleotide random UMIs. From the 5' RACE reads, TCRdb called clonotypes with MiXCR, one entry per CDR3 protein. This table has tens of thousands of distinct CDR3 sequences, 10% to 15% appearing once. This clonotype was counted at least ten times. This TCR derives from an older woman with HTLV-1-associated myelopathy (HAM/TSP). The sequencing input was PBMCs. The chain uses TRBV18 and TRBJ2-3; D is unclear. The CDR3 loop reads CASSRSSSTDTQYF. The CDR3 nucleotides are TGTGCCAGCTCGCGGAGCTCTAGCACAGATACGCAGTATTTT.